This paragraph reports one T cell receptor beta chain. No antigen is known for it. Base qualities are not recorded, but no much larger clone differs from it by a single base. The data were taken from a study of cytomegalovirus exposure and HLA in healthy donors (dated by TCRdb to 2017 to 2019). A note on the overall study: In an earlier analysis of 450 to 750 of the donors, about 260 Gb of sequence data and about 110 million unique TCR beta sequences from about 190 million T cells were reported. About 320 gigabases of sequencing data and tens of millions of unique TCR sequences were included in an early release covering several hundred HLA-typed donors. Of the roughly 390 genotyped donors, around 81% fell in the genetic ancestry cluster associated with self-reported Caucasian donors. The study aimed to test whether cataloging public T cell receptors could reveal signatures of past pathogen exposure. The T cell repertoires of 666 subjects were profiled by immunosequencing and related to cytomegalovirus serostatus. In addition to the first cohort of approximately 650 subjects, a separate validation cohort of approximately 120 different subjects was used. The study combined high-throughput TCR immunosequencing, statistical association of individual TCRs with disease status, and machine learning to predict cytomegalovirus infection status. To study patterns of TCR occurrence, a later analysis re-analyzed previously published TCR beta repertoires from 600 to 750 donors and added high-resolution HLA genotyping. The later analysis used no new phenotypic data to find candidate immune exposures, relying instead on TCR beta sequences and their occurrence across donors. To decide whether each TCR beta V gene segment behaved as functional or pseudogenic, an earlier analysis of over 500 of the donors relied on high-throughput TCR beta sequencing. Donor age, sex, ethnicity and CMV serostatus were compiled together with the repertoire data. In a later genetic analysis, genome-wide SNP genotypes for about three fifths of the 666 donors were used, and that subset was treated as a discovery cohort. All discovery cohort repertoires had been generated on a single sequencing platform. Both class I and class II loci were covered by HLA typing, at four-digit resolution. The number of typed donors differed by locus: roughly 620-630 for A, B, C, DRB1 and DQB1; some 500 for DQA1; approximately 610 for DPA1; and 400 to 480 for DPB1. Roughly 5 DR-DQ haplotypes were treated as single units for association and clustering because of strong linkage in the cohort. Among about 370 genotyped donors of the cohort, an average of approximately 240,000 unique TCR beta nucleotide sequences was sequenced per donor, of which about 18% were non-productive. Study-wide conclusions, independent of this receptor: Immune exposure information for the cohort was limited to CMV serostatus. Sequencing depth was assumed to be roughly uniform across donors in the presence/absence analyses, though that assumption may not hold. The classifier was reported to diagnose cytomegalovirus status with high specificity and sensitivity in both the original and validation cohorts. A later analysis found that TCR association rates varied across HLA loci, with DRB1 alleles showing the most associated TCRs and HLA-C alleles the fewest. The authors suggested that the approach could potentially be extended to other disease states and immunological phenotypes. A few of the identified cytomegalovirus-associated TCR beta chains were confirmed in vitro to be specific for cytomegalovirus antigens. The sequencing pipeline was judged likely to have produced a cluster of highly shared sequence variants as a technical artifact. Because some donors lacked HLA typing at each locus, the association tests relied only on the typed subset. The study gave a list of around 170 TCR beta chains associated with cytomegalovirus. Most CMV-associated TCR beta chains appeared to be HLA-restricted in a later analysis, and the HLA associations seemed to be driven largely by CMV exposure. Some IMGT-functional V segments, including TRBV6-2 and TRBV6-3, could not be told apart with the 87-base-pair reads, so those segments were excluded. Because counts were too low, roughly 17 rarely observed V segments, including chromosome 9 orphons, were left out of the earlier analysis of about 620 of the donors. At a false discovery rate of 0.05, a later analysis linked under 20,000 TCR beta sequences to specific HLA alleles. In an earlier analysis of over 550 of the donors, most TCR beta V segments were observed in productive rearrangements about 90% or about 30% of the time, broadly matching IMGT annotations. A later analysis reported that several top co-occurrence clusters appeared linked to parvovirus B19, influenza, CMV and Epstein-Barr virus. Only TCR beta chains were sequenced in this cohort, and the absence of alpha or paired-chain data limited detectable features. Correlated functional status among segregating V segments might reflect linkage disequilibrium, but an unknown experimental factor could not be ruled out. Most TCR sequences were observed very rarely across donors, whereas some public TCRs were present in many individuals. In a later analysis, HLA-associated TCR beta chains showed more clonal expansion and lower generation probabilities than non-associated chains that were equally common. In a later genetic analysis, a missense DCLRE1C variant was associated with V-gene and J-gene trimming of TCR beta chains, and the association was replicated in an independent cohort. When HLA alleles, especially DR and DQ, strongly co-occurred, attributing TCR associations to individual alleles was difficult. Compared with the approximately 720-donor mean, donors in an Asian-associated ancestry cluster had fewer N-insertions in productive TCRs, according to a later genetic analysis. A further reported finding was that TCR beta sequences accurately predicted the HLA-A and HLA-B alleles for most subjects in the first cohort.

Library preparation employed the immunoSEQ multiplex PCR assay. A mixture of 60 forward primers for TCR Vbeta segments and 13 reverse primers for TCR Jbeta segments was used in the multiplex PCR. The CDR3 region of rearranged TCR beta genes was amplified from genomic DNA with a multiplex PCR assay. The Illumina HiSeq System was used to sequence the amplified TCR beta libraries as 87-base-pair reads. Under the source paper's analysis protocol: A later analysis counted about 80 million unique TCR beta chains across the 650 to 800 repertoires, and some 11 million of these chains were shared by at least two donors. Raw reads were error-corrected and collapsed into unique sequences by a nearest-neighbor algorithm in which closely related sequences were merged to remove PCR and sequencing errors. Alignment of CDR3 sequences to IMGT reference sequences was used to assign V, D and J gene segments. Each retained sequence needed at least a six-nucleotide match to both a V gene segment and a J gene segment. A rearrangement was called productive if the CDR3 had no stop codons and remained in frame with V and J, and every other rearrangement was called non-productive. CDR3 was defined according to IMGT convention as the region running from the second conserved V-encoded cysteine to the conserved J-encoded phenylalanine. In an earlier analysis of just under 600 of the donors, sequences lacking an unambiguous match to a single V gene segment were excluded. In an earlier analysis of a few hundred of the donors, a V segment was called functional when productive rearrangements were above 56.7%, and segregating when the standard deviation between donors exceeded 5%. A statistical classification framework was built for diagnosing cytomegalovirus status from the catalog of TCR beta chain sequences. In a later analysis, TCR nucleotide sequences were compared against IMGT/GENE-DB human TR gene sequences so that V and J genes could be assigned. A later analysis assigned CDR3 sequences and most-parsimonious VDJ recombination scenarios with the TCRdist pipeline. In a later analysis, each TCR beta chain was defined by its CDR3 amino acid sequence together with its V-gene family, and reads lacking a unique V-gene family were excluded. As a way to deal with suspected cross-contamination and a sequencing artifact, a later analysis dropped roughly 600 nucleotide sequences that were highly shared and had low generation probability. For each public chain, a later analysis derived a clonal expansion index from normalized ranks of inferred template counts within each repertoire. A later analysis computed generation probabilities with a VDJ recombination model fitted to out-of-frame rearrangements, and checked the results against IGoR. A later analysis scored TCR-TCR, TCR-HLA and TCR-CMV co-occurrence with hypergeometric tests, applying a repertoire-size bias correction to TCR pairs. To estimate false discovery rates, a later analysis permuted the HLA or CMV assignments 20 times. A later analysis grouped co-occurring TCRs with DBSCAN, adding TCRdist sequence similarity when clustering within HLA-allele-positive subsets. For co-occurrence clustering, repertoires with fewer than 30,000 or more than 120,000 public chains were excluded, along with a handful of repertoires with anomalous nucleotide sharing. Sourced from immuneACCESS, this table was stored by TCRdb with only in-frame sequences that have V and J called. A share of the clones is absent; for the studies checked, an unresolved V gene accounts for under half, and the remainder has no known explanation. From that table come the V and J calls and clone size; the DNA was used to work out D and trimming. The sample profile shows under 200,000 clones; about 77% of them were found once. The biggest ten clones account for over 1% of the sample.

Trimming removed 5 bases from V and 3 bases from J; the gene matches leave 3 bases unexplained. Taken from cysteine to phenylalanine, the CDR3 has 14 residues. The only DNA kept is the CDR3, 42 bases in frame from the first base. Taken from the germline V gene, the CDR1 and CDR2 loops are MDHEN and SYDVKM. The cohort consisted of some 670 healthy bone marrow donors. All cohort members were sampled while nominally healthy, although unrecorded immune exposures were likely present. The donor was CMV seronegative and was included in the group of 352 seronegative cohort members. Every donor gave a peripheral blood sample, and the peripheral blood mononuclear cells from that sample were used for TCR beta sequencing. The Qiagen DNeasy Blood Extraction Kit was used to extract genomic DNA from the blood cell samples.

Material for sequencing was PBMCs. This TCR derives from a woman in her fifties or sixties in good health and CMV-seronegative. The V and J segments used are TRBV28 and TRBJ1-2; 10 bases in between match TRBD1. The DNA sequence is TGTGCCAGCAGTCTAGGACAGGGGGACTATGGCTACACCTTC. Its protein product is CASSLGQGDYGYTF.